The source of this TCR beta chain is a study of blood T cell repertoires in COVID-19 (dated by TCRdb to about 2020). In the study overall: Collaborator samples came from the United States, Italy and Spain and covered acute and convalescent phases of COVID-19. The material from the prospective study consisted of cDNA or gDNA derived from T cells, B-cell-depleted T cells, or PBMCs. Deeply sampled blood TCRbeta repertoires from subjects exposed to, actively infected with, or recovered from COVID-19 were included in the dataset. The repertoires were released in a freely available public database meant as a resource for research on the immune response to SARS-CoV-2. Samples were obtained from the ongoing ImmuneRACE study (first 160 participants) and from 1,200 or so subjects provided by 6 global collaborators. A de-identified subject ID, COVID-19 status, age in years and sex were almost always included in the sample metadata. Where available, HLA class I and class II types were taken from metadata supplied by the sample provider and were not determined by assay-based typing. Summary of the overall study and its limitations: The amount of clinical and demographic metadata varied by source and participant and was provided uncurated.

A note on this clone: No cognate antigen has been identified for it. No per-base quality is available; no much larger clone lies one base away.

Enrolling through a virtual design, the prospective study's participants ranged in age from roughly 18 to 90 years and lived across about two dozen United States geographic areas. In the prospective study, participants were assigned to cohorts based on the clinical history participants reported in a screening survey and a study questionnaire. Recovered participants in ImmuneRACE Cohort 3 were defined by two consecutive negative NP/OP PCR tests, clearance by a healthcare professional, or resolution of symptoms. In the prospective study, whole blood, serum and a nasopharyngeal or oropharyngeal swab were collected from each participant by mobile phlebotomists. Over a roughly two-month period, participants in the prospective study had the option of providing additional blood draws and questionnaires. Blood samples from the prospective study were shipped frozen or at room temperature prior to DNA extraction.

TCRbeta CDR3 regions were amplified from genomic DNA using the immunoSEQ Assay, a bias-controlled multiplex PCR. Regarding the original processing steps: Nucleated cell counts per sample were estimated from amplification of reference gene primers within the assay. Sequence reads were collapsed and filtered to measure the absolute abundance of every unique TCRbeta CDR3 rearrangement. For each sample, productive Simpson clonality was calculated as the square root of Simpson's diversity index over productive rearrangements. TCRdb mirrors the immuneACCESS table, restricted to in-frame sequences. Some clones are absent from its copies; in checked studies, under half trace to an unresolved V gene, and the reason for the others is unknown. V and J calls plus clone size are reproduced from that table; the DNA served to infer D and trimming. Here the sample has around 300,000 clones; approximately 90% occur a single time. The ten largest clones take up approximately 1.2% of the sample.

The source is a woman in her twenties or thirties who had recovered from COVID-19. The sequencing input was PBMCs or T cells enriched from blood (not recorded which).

The CDR3 here reads CASSSHGTVTDTQYF. The nucleotide sequence reads as follows: TGTGCCAGCAGTTCACATGGGACAGTCACAGATACGCAGTATTTT. The sequence links TRBV28 to TRBJ2-3; 7 bases in the junction line up with TRBD1. CDR1 and CDR2 (MDHEN, SYDVKM) derive from the germline V gene. Taken from cysteine to phenylalanine, the CDR3 has 15 residues. The DNA shown is the 45-base CDR3, in frame from base 1. V is trimmed back by 4 bases and J by 2 bases, and the junction contains 6 bases that no gene match accounts for.